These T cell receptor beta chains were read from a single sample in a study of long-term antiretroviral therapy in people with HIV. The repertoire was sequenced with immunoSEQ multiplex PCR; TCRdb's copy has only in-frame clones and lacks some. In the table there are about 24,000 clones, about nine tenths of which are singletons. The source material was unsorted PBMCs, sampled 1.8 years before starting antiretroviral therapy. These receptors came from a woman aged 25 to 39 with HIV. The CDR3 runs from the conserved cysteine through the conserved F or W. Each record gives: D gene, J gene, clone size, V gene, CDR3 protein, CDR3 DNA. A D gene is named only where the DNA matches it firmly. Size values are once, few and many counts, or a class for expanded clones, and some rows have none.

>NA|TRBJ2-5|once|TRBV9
CASSVGLSQETQYF
TGTGCCAGCAGCGTAGGTCTCAGTCAAGAGACCCAGTACTTC
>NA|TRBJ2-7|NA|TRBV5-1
CASSLDRDEQYF
TGCGCCAGCAGCTTGGACAGGGACGAGCAGTACTTC
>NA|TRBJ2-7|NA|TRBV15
CATSREDGPSEQYF
TGTGCCACCAGCAGAGAGGACGGACCCTCCGAGCAGTACTTC
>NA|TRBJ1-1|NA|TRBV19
CASSEDTEAFF
TGTGCCAGTAGCGAAGACACTGAAGCTTTCTTT
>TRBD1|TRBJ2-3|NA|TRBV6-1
CASSELGQGIGTDTQYF
TGTGCCAGCAGTGAATTGGGACAGGGGATCGGGACAGATACGCAGTATTTT
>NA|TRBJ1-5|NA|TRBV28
CASSLIQGLQPQHF
TGTGCCAGCAGTTTAATTCAGGGGCTTCAGCCCCAGCATTTT
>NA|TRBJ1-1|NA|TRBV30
CAWSFGRTTEAFF
TGTGCCTGGAGTTTCGGACGGACCACTGAAGCTTTCTTT
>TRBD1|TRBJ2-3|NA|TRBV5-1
CASSSDRGSTDTQYF
TGCGCCAGCAGCTCCGACAGGGGAAGCACAGATACGCAGTATTTT
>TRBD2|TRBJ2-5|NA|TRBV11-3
CASSPGTSGRETQYF
TGTGCCAGCAGCCCAGGGACTAGCGGAAGAGAGACCCAGTACTTC
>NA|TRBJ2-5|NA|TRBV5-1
CASSLIPLDQETQYF
TGCGCCAGCAGCTTGATTCCACTGGACCAAGAGACCCAGTACTTC
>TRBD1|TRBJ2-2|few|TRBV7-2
CASSLEGQGVRELFF
TGTGCCAGCAGCTTAGAAGGACAGGGGGTCAGGGAGCTGTTTTTT
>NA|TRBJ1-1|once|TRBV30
CAWSARSGGRAFF
TGTGCCTGGAGTGCACGCAGTGGAGGGCGGGCTTTCTTT
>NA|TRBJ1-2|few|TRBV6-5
CASRSPSSYGYTF
TGTGCCAGCAGGTCCCCTTCCTCCTATGGCTACACCTTC
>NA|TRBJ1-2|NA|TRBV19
CASSKQGNYGYTF
TGTGCCAGTAGTAAACAGGGTAACTATGGCTACACCTTC
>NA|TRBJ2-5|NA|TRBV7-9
CASSLVVSEETQYF
TGTGCCAGCAGCTTAGTTGTCTCTGAAGAGACCCAGTACTTC
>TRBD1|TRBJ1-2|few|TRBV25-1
CASSDPGGVGYGYTF
TGTGCCAGCAGTGACCCAGGGGGTGTAGGCTATGGCTACACCTTC
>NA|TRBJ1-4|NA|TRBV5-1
CASSVPTGATNEKLFF
TGCGCCAGCAGCGTCCCTACAGGAGCAACTAATGAAAAACTGTTTTTT
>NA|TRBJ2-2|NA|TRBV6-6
CASSRKGELFF
TGTGCCAGCAGCCGGAAGGGGGAGCTGTTTTTT
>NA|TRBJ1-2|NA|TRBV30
CAWNMGTLAGYTF
TGTGCCTGGAACATGGGGACACTCGCGGGCTACACCTTC